This paragraph covers one T cell receptor beta chain sequence. The antigen is not known. Mouse gene names and germline throughout. The read stops 4 residues short of the end of the CDR3; the missing end is completed from the germline J gene. Germline V gene lookup returns CDR1 NSQYPW and CDR2 LRSPGD (reference sequence). Trimming took 4 bases from V and 2 from J, leaving 9 bases between them. This CDR3 spans 14 amino acids. Following extraction, RNA underwent reverse transcription to cDNA, which served as the sequencing template. Clones were sequenced by immunoSEQ multiplex PCR, and TCRdb holds only the in-frame ones, with some missing. Found here are approximately 300,000 clones, no singletons; the ten largest cover less than 1.5%. The authors sorted pooled cutaneous lymph node cells using CD4, CD8alpha, NKG2D, NKG2ACE and other markers. This sample was included in a study of CD8+ T cells in alopecia areata. Overall study context: Female C3H/HeJ mice aged roughly 7-10 weeks were given skin from C3H/HeJ graft donors, roughly 6-13 months old, that had spontaneous alopecia. Study-level results: Higher clonality and more expanded CD8+ clones appeared in lesional than normal scalp.

The chain joins TRBV1 to TRBJ2-1, with D possibly being TRBD2 (7 bases). The TCR comes from a C3H/HeJ mouse with alopecia areata. Strain haplotype (MHC): H2-k. Sequenced: CD4+ T cells sorted from a lymph node. The CDR3 spells CTCSGWGHYAEQFF. The sequenced part of the CDR3 DNA is TGCACCTGCAGTGGCTGGGGGCACTATGCT.